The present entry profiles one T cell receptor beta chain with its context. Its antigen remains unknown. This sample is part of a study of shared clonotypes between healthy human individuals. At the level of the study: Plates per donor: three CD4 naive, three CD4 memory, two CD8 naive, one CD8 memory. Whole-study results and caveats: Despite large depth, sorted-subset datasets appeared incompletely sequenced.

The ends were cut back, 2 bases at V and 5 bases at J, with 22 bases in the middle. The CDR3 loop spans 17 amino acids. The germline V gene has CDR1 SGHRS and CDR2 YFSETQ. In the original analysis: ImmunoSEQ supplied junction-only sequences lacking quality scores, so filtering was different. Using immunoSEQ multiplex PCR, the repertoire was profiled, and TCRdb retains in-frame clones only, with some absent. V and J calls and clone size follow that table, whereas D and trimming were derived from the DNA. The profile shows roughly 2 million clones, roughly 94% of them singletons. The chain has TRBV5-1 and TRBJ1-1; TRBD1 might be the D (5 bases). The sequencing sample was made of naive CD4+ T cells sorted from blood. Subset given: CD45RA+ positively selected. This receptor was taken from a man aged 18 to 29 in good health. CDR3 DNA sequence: TGCGCCAGCAGCTTCGAGGGGCCCAACCCACGGGTGACTGAAGCTTTCTTT. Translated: CASSFEGPNPRVTEAFF.